This T cell receptor (beta chain) derives from a study of graft-versus-host responses after intestinal transplantation. Clones were sequenced by immunoSEQ multiplex PCR, and TCRdb holds only the in-frame ones, with some missing. In the table there are about 14,000 clones, around two fifths of which are singletons. The CDR3 has 16 amino acids. CDR1 is LNHDA, CDR2 SQIVND, per germline (reference sequence). The V and J ends lost 4 bases and 0 bases respectively, with 13 bases between them. The sample consisted of alloreactive CD4+ T cells from a mixed lymphocyte reaction culture, taken before intestinal transplant. The sample's subset: CFSE-low proliferating T cells sorted from approximately 6-day pre-transplant mixed lymphocyte reaction (GvH or HvG direction). This sequence joins TRBV19 and TRBJ1-3, with TRBD1 as a possible D gene (5 bases). The sequence was obtained from a human patient who received an intestinal transplant. CDR3 region: CASSTYTDSSGNTIYF. The CDR3 nucleotides read TGTGCCAGTAGTACCTACACCGACAGCTCTGGAAACACCATATATTTT.